This T cell receptor beta chain was observed in a study of T cell responses to AZD1222 COVID-19 vaccine. The CDR3 spans 12 residues, counting both ends. The germline CDR1 and CDR2 sequences are SEHNR and FQNEAQ (reference sequence). This clone appeared a few times. Its antigen remains unidentified. Without the conserved terminal phenylalanine or tryptophan, this CDR3 likely stems from a read error. The limits of the CDR3 on the DNA are not certain, so only TCRdb's listed CDR3 is given. TCRdb keeps only in-frame clones here, not all; method: immunoSEQ multiplex PCR. The sample includes approximately 200,000 clones, 90% to 95% seen only once; the top ten take roughly 3.5%. Study-level findings and limits: Donors skewed white British and female; clonal diversity was possibly underestimated. The study found Spike-specific TCR breadth and depth rose after two AZD1222 doses. Spike as a whole was targeted by vaccine-associated CD4 TCRs, dominant at 160-218 and 743-854.

The source of this sequence is an adult who received the AZD1222 COVID-19 vaccine. The chain has TRBV7-9 and TRBJ1-1. The material was peripheral blood, obtained 28 days after the second AZD1222 dose. The CDR3 sequence: CASSLDWVYRGD.